Listed here are 19 T cell receptor beta chains from one sample, sequenced in a study of blood T cell repertoires in COVID-19. Method: immunoSEQ multiplex PCR; TCRdb's copy keeps in-frame clones and lacks some. This sample has 650,000 to 800,000 clones, with approximately 90% found just once. The sequenced material came from peripheral blood. The receptors come from a woman aged 18 to 35 with acute or convalescent COVID-19.

V gene TRBV5-1 combines with J gene TRBJ1-2; 8 positions match TRBD1. V trimming: 3 bases; J trimming: 2 bases; junction bases outside the gene matches: 3. This CDR3 contains 14 residues. Germline CDR1 SGHRS, CDR2 YFSETQ. CDR3 sequence reads: CASSSGGPNYGYTF. In DNA form, the CDR3 reads TGCGCCAGCAGCTCAGGGGGCCCAAACTATGGCTACACCTTC. Full variable domain (missing parts from reference TRBV5-1 and TRBJ1-2): KAGVTQTPRYLIKTRGQQVTLSCSPISGHRSVSWYQQTPGQGLQFLFEYFSETQRNKGNFPGRFSGRQFSNSRSEMNVSTLELGDSALYLCASSSGGPNYGYTFGSGTRLTVV.

The chain has TRBV5-5 and TRBJ1-1, with unresolved D. V was cut by 0 bases and J by 4 bases, with 7 bases left in between. This CDR3 region has 13 residues. Germline V gene lookup returns CDR1 SGHKS and CDR2 YYEKEE (reference sequence). CDR3 sequence reads: CASSLEDTTEAFF. The CDR3 DNA reads TGTGCCAGCAGCTTGGAAGACACCACTGAAGCTTTCTTT.

The chain employs TRBV5-5 and TRBJ1-2, with TRBD1 matching 9 bases. Germline values: CDR1 SGHKS, CDR2 YYEKEE (reference sequence). V shed 5 bases and J 5 bases; nucleotides not matched to a gene: 7. The CDR3 length is 14 residues. CDR3 sequence: CASRKGQGGYGYTF. CDR3 coding DNA: TGTGCCAGCAGAAAGGGACAGGGAGGATATGGCTACACCTTC.

The chain couples TRBV6-6 to TRBJ1-1; possibly TRBD1 for D (6 bases). CDR1 is MNHNY, CDR2 SVGAGI, per germline (reference sequence). V was clipped by 7 bases and J by 6 bases, with 15 bases between them. This CDR3 comprises 13 residues. The CDR3 nucleotides read TGTGCCAGCAAGGGAGCCGGGGGGCCTGAAGCTTTCTTT. The encoded protein is CASKGAGGPEAFF.

The CDR3 DNA sequence: TGTGCCACCAGGGACAGGGGGTCCCCTGGCTACGAGCAGTACTTC. Amino acids: CATRDRGSPGYEQYF. The V call is TRBV7-8, the J call TRBJ2-7, with 11 positions matching TRBD1. The CDR3 spans 15 residues. The V gene's germline CDR1 is SGHVS and CDR2 FQNEAQ. V was clipped by 10 bases and J by 3 bases; unmatched bases: 11.

This clone has just one count. The rearrangement links TRBV6-5 to TRBJ1-1, with 7 bases fitting TRBD1. The germline V gene encodes CDR1 MNHEY and CDR2 SVGAGI. Losses at the gene ends were 11 bases for V and 0 bases for J; bases not matched to a gene: 3. The CDR3 has 12 amino acids. The CDR3 region is CAGGQLNTEAFF. In DNA, the CDR3 is TGTGCCGGGGGACAGCTGAACACTGAAGCTTTCTTT.

V usage is TRBV19 and J usage is TRBJ1-1; TRBD1 aligns across 7 bases. CDR3 length: 13 residues. The germline V gene has CDR1 LNHDA and CDR2 SQIVND (reference sequence). V gave up 3 bases and J gave up 4 bases; unmatched junction bases: 2. CDR3: CASSITGVTEAFF. The CDR3 coding sequence is TGTGCCAGTAGTATCACAGGGGTCACTGAAGCTTTCTTT.

The chain couples TRBV29-1 to TRBJ2-7; TRBD1 matches at 7 bases. Trimming cost V 3 bases and J 4 bases; bases outside gene matches: 9. The CDR3 loop spans 14 amino acids. The germline CDR1 and CDR2 sequences are SQVTM and ANQGSEA. DNA of the CDR3: TGCAGCGTTGACGCCGGGACAGCCCCTTACGAGCAGTACTTC. It is translated as CSVDAGTAPYEQYF.

The DNA of the CDR3 is TGTGCCAGCAGCTTTGAGGGGGGGGAGACCCAGTACTTC. This translates into CASSFEGGETQYF. This chain joins TRBV7-2 and TRBJ2-5, with D possibly being TRBD2 (7 bases). The CDR3 totals 13 residues. Germline CDR1 SGHTA, CDR2 FQGNSA. The V end lost 3 bases, the J end lost 5 bases, and 10 bases lay between the germline ends.

This chain joins TRBV27 and TRBJ1-4; D call uncertain. The CDR3 extends over 15 amino acids. The germline CDR1 and CDR2 sequences are MNHEY and SMNVEV (reference sequence). With 0 bases removed from V and 8 bases from J, the gap between germline ends came to 13 bases. The CDR3 DNA is TGTGCCAGCAGTTTATCGACGGGTCCCGGGGAAAAACTGTTTTTT. Translated: CASSLSTGPGEKLFF.

V gene TRBV7-8 combines with J gene TRBJ2-5, with 8 nucleotides matching TRBD2. CDR3 length: 14 residues. Germline V gene sequence: CDR1 SGHVS, CDR2 FQNEAQ. The V and J ends lost 5 bases and 3 bases, in that order; junction bases with no gene match: 5. The DNA for the CDR3 is TGTGCCAGCAGCATCGGGGGGGCCGAAGAGACCCAGTACTTC. This sequence encodes CASSIGGAEETQYF.

The chain is built from TRBV7-9 and TRBJ1-2; D remains unclear. The germline V gene encodes CDR1 SEHNR and CDR2 FQNEAQ (reference sequence). The CDR3 contains 15 residues. V lost 0 bases, J lost 2 bases, and 10 bases lay in between. The DNA of the CDR3 is TGTGCCAGCAGCTTAGCCCAGACATCCAACTATGGCTACACCTTC. Protein product: CASSLAQTSNYGYTF.

This clone was found once. In DNA, the CDR3 is TGTGCCAGCAGTGAACACGGGACAGGGGGGACTGAAGCTTTCTTT. This encodes CASSEHGTGGTEAFF. The chain combines TRBV25-1 with TRBJ1-1, with TRBD1 matching 11 bases. The CDR3 is 15 residues long. The junction had 4 bases not matched to a gene; V was cut back by 2 bases and J by 5 bases. Germline lookup yields CDR1 MGHDK and CDR2 SYGVNS.

The rearrangement uses TRBV6-1 and TRBJ1-4, with TRBD1 matching 7 bases. The germline V gene encodes CDR1 MNHNS and CDR2 SASEGT. The CDR3 is made up of 15 amino acids. V was clipped by 3 bases and J by 8 bases; unmatched bases: 9. CDR3 nucleotides: TGTGCCAGCAGTGATCAGGGGGGACAGCGAGAAAAACTGTTTTTT. It specifies CASSDQGGQREKLFF.

The rearrangement links TRBV19 to TRBJ1-1, with D possibly being TRBD1 (5 bases). CDR1 and CDR2 (germline): LNHDA, SQIVND (reference sequence). There are 13 residues in the CDR3. V lost 7 bases and J lost 1, with 10 bases in between. This chain's CDR3 is CASKPTENTEAFF. As DNA, the CDR3 is TGTGCCAGTAAACCGACAGAGAACACTGAAGCTTTCTTT. Full variable domain (missing parts from reference TRBV19 and TRBJ1-1): DGGITQSPKYLFRKEGQNVTLSCEQNLNHDAMYWYRQDPGQGLRLIYYSQIVNDFQKGDIAEGYSVSREKKESFPLTVTSAQKNPTAFYLCASKPTENTEAFFGQGTRLTVV.

The chain has TRBV3-1 (or the pseudogene TRBV3-2) and TRBJ1-1; possibly TRBD1 for D (5 bases). Germline lookup yields CDR1 LGHDT and CDR2 YNNKEL (reference sequence). This CDR3 comprises 13 residues. V lost 4 bases and J 6 bases, leaving 12 bases between the germline ends. This CDR3 is CASSRGQSAEAFF. For the CDR3, the DNA is TGTGCCAGCAGCCGAGGACAAAGCGCTGAAGCTTTCTTT.

This clone has just one count. This chain joins TRBV5-6 and TRBJ1-1; weak D call: TRBD1 (5 bases). The CDR3 extends over 16 amino acids. V was cut by 1 base and J by 8 bases, with 21 bases left in between. The germline CDR1 and CDR2 sequences are SGHDT and YYEEEE. The CDR3 reads CASSLLGSTGGTEAFF. CDR3 DNA sequence: TGTGCCAGCAGCTTGCTGGGCAGTACGGGGGGAACGGAAGCTTTCTTT.

The chain joins TRBV18 to TRBJ1-1; 12 bases match TRBD1. The CDR3 loop spans 15 amino acids. V gave up 6 bases and J gave up 5 bases; unmatched junction bases: 7. Germline CDR1 reads KGHSH; CDR2 reads LQKENI. The CDR3 DNA follows: TGTGCCAGCTCGCGGGGACAGGGGGCTTTGACTGAAGCTTTCTTT. The encoded protein is CASSRGQGALTEAFF. The full variable domain, rest sourced from reference TRBV18 and TRBJ1-1, is NAGVMQNPRHLVRRRGQEARLRCSPMKGHSHVYWYRQLPEEGLKFMVYLQKENIIDESGMPKERFSAEFPKEGPSILRIQQVVRGDSAAYFCASSRGQGALTEAFFGQGTRLTVV.

The chain joins TRBV5-4 to TRBJ1-2; weak D call: TRBD1 (6 bases). CDR1 and CDR2 from the germline V gene are SGHNT and YYREEE (reference sequence). Between the trimmed V and J ends, which lost 1 base and 4 bases, there was a span of 11 bases. The CDR3 sequence is 14 residues long. The CDR3 spells CASSLRGAFYGYTF. CDR3 coding DNA: TGTGCCAGCAGCTTGCGGGGGGCCTTCTATGGCTACACCTTC.